These 17 T cell receptor beta chains were all obtained from the same sample, sequenced in a study of shared clonotypes between healthy human individuals. Sequencing was performed with immunoSEQ multiplex PCR; in TCRdb, only in-frame clones are kept and a portion is missing. This table holds about 710,000 clones, 73% found once. The sequenced sample was memory CD4+ T cells sorted from blood. Sample subset: CD45RA-negative fraction. The receptor set was obtained from a woman aged 25 to 39 in good health.

The J gene is TRBJ2-6, the V gene TRBV5-1; weak D call: TRBD1 (6 bases). The V gene lost 1 base and the J gene lost 2 bases, with 7 bases spanning the gap. The CDR3 extends over 15 amino acids. Germline CDR1 SGHRS, CDR2 YFSETQ. The CDR3 sequence: CASSLTGTGANVLTF. For the CDR3, the DNA is TGCGCCAGCAGCTTGACAGGGACTGGGGCCAACGTCCTGACTTTC. Full variable domain (outside the CDR3, taken from reference TRBV5-1 and TRBJ2-6): KAGVTQTPRYLIKTRGQQVTLSCSPISGHRSVSWYQQTPGQGLQFLFEYFSETQRNKGNFPGRFSGRQFSNSRSEMNVSTLELGDSALYLCASSLTGTGANVLTFGAGSRLTVL.

This chain links TRBV15 with TRBJ2-1; tentative D call: TRBD2 (5 bases). V shed 5 bases and J shed 0 bases, with 8 bases lying between them. The CDR3 consists of 14 residues. The germline gives CDR1 LNHNV, CDR2 YYDKDF (reference sequence). In DNA, the CDR3 is TGTGCCACCAGCCCCGGAGGCTCCTACAATGAGCAGTTCTTC. It translates to CATSPGGSYNEQFF.

There are a few counts of this clone. V and J are TRBV18 and TRBJ1-2; D is unresolved. This CDR3 is built from 13 residues. The germline V and J ends were trimmed by 3 bases and 4 bases, with 9 bases remaining between them. Germline CDR1 reads KGHSH; CDR2 reads LQKENI. The CDR3 bases are TGTGCCAGCTCACCCGGACCTATCTATGGCTACACCTTC. As protein: CASSPGPIYGYTF.

This chain connects TRBV7-6 to TRBJ1-5; unclear D gene. The CDR3 spans 12 residues. The germline V gene has CDR1 SGHVS and CDR2 FNYEAQ. The V gene lost 5 bases and the J gene lost 9 bases, with 11 bases spanning the gap. In DNA form, the CDR3 reads TGTGCCAGCAGCGCCGCGGAGGGGCCCCAGCATTTT. This gives the protein CASSAAEGPQHF.

In its sample, this clone was seen a few times. The chain combines TRBV9 with TRBJ2-1, with TRBD2 identical over 8 bases. Per the germline V gene, CDR1 is SGDLS and CDR2 is YYNGEE. CDR3 size: 14 residues. V was clipped by 3 bases and J by 6 bases; unmatched bases: 5. The CDR3: CASSGGLAINEQFF. In DNA form, the CDR3 reads TGTGCCAGCAGCGGAGGACTAGCCATCAATGAGCAGTTCTTC.

The J gene is TRBJ2-1, the V gene TRBV6-5; D is tentatively TRBD1 or TRBD2 (6 bases each). This CDR3 comprises 15 residues. CDR1 and CDR2 (germline): MNHEY, SVGAGI. Trimming stripped 0 bases from V and 7 bases from J, with 13 bases between. DNA of the CDR3: TGTGCCAGCAGTTACTCGCTGTGGGGGGCGAATGAGCAGTTCTTC. Translation gives CASSYSLWGANEQFF.

This clone occurred once. V is TRBV5-1 and J is TRBJ2-4; 12 bases are a match to TRBD1. The junction had 15 bases not matched to a gene; V was cut back by 4 bases and J by 1 base. The V gene's germline CDR1 is SGHRS and CDR2 YFSETQ. CDR3 length equals 20 residues. CDR3 protein: CASSPGRDRGRSGAKNIQYF. The CDR3 bases are TGCGCCAGCAGCCCAGGCCGGGACAGGGGGCGATCTGGCGCCAAAAACATTCAGTACTTC.

As concerns this clone: A much larger clone lies one base from this, so it may be a read error. The rearrangement joins TRBV5-4 to TRBJ2-7; D gene ambiguous. V gave up 4 bases and J gave up 2 bases, with 4 bases separating them. The germline V gene encodes CDR1 SGHNT and CDR2 YYREEE (reference sequence). The CDR3 covers 11 residues. The CDR3 spells CASSGAYEQYF. As DNA, the CDR3 is TGTGCCAGCAGCGGGGCCTACGAGCAGTACTTC. Filled out from reference TRBV5-4 and TRBJ2-7, the complete variable domain reads ETGVTQSPTHLIKTRGQQVTLRCSSQSGHNTVSWYQQALGQGPQFIFQYYREEENGRGNFPPRFSGLQFPNYSSELNVNALELDDSALYLCASSGAYEQYFGPGTRLTVT.

This chain joins TRBV10-2 and TRBJ1-5, with D possibly matching TRBD1 (5 bases). The CDR3 runs 14 residues. Germline CDR1 WSHSY, CDR2 SAAADI. The V end lost 8 bases, the J end lost 5 bases, and 16 bases lay between the germline ends. CDR3 DNA: TGCGCCAGCGCTAGAACAGGAGGGGATCAGCCCCAGCATTTT. Amino acid sequence: CASARTGGDQPQHF.

The sample holds one count of this clone. This rearrangement joins TRBV19 to TRBJ1-2; D gene uncertain. CDR1 is LNHDA and CDR2 is SQIVND in the germline V gene (reference sequence). V lost 7 bases to trimming and J lost 5 bases, with 17 bases between them. This CDR3 spans 14 amino acids. As DNA, the CDR3 is TGTGCCAGTAATACCGGCGTAGAAAATTATGGCTACACCTTC. Translated: CASNTGVENYGYTF.

The chain links TRBV5-6 to TRBJ2-5; D unclear. Germline V CDR1 and CDR2: SGHDT, YYEEEE. Trimming took off 7 bases at V and 2 bases at J, with 21 bases between the two ends. This CDR3 has 16 residues. The CDR3 sequence: CASSPLGTGSQETQYF. CDR3 nucleotide sequence: TGTGCCAGCTCTCCTCTGGGTACGGGTTCTCAAGAGACCCAGTACTTC.

This clone was seen a handful of times. The chain has TRBV27 and TRBJ1-2, with D maybe TRBD1 (5 bases). This CDR3 is built from 12 residues. Germline CDR1 MNHEY, CDR2 SMNVEV (reference sequence). V lost 4 bases and J lost 11, with 14 bases in between. The CDR3 DNA reads TGTGCCAGCAGTTCTCAGGGCCTCGGTTACACCTTC. This encodes CASSSQGLGYTF.

The CDR3 coding sequence is TGTGCCAGCAGCTTGAAGGACTTGGATGAGCAGTTCTTC. Translated: CASSLKDLDEQFF. The rearrangement links TRBV5-4 to TRBJ2-1, with D perhaps matching TRBD2 (5 bases). The V end was cut by 1 base, the J end by 8 bases, with 10 bases between. CDR1 is SGHNT and CDR2 is YYREEE in the germline V gene (reference sequence). CDR3 length: 13 residues.

The chain combines TRBV7-3 with TRBJ1-1; D unclear. There are 14 residues in the CDR3. Germline loops: CDR1 SGHTA, CDR2 FQGTGA. The germline V and J ends were trimmed by 6 bases and 3 bases, with 14 bases remaining between them. This CDR3 is CASRLGGIYTEAFF. In DNA, the CDR3 is TGTGCCAGCAGGTTGGGAGGGATTTACACTGAAGCTTTCTTT.

V gene TRBV6-6 combines with J gene TRBJ1-5; no clear D. The CDR3 is 13 residues long. Germline CDR1 is MNHNY and CDR2 is SVGAGI (reference sequence). The V and J ends lost 7 bases and 2 bases respectively, with 9 bases between them. The CDR3 loop is CASKREGNQPQHF. The CDR3 DNA reads as TGTGCCAGCAAGCGGGAGGGCAATCAGCCCCAGCATTTT.

The V call is TRBV7-8, the J call TRBJ2-5, with 8 bases lining up with TRBD1. The CDR3 runs to 15 residues. The junction had 9 bases not matched to a gene; V was cut back by 5 bases and J by 4 bases. Germline V lookup: CDR1 SGHVS, CDR2 FQNEAQ. The CDR3 region has the DNA TGTGCCAGCAGCCTACGACAGGGGAAAGGAGAGACCCAGTACTTC. Its protein is CASSLRQGKGETQYF.

The rearrangement uses TRBV5-1 and TRBJ2-7; 9 nucleotides line up with TRBD1. The CDR3 totals 14 residues. Germline loops: CDR1 SGHRS, CDR2 YFSETQ. Losses at the gene ends were 5 bases for V and 9 bases for J; bases not matched to a gene: 12. The CDR3 sequence is CASRSTGQGLGQYF. The CDR3 DNA is TGCGCCAGCAGGTCCACGGGACAGGGATTGGGGCAGTACTTC.